The clone carrying this T cell receptor beta chain was recorded only once. The age range of participants was about 18 to 89 years, with residence in roughly 25 US areas. In Cohort 3, a recovered donor had either two negative PCRs, clearance, or symptom resolution. The assay was immunoSEQ multiplex PCR, and TCRdb's table has in-frame clones only and misses some. The data contain fewer than 200,000 clones, roughly four fifths of them singletons. This entry belongs to a study of blood T cell repertoires in COVID-19. As for the study in general: Collection of acute and convalescent COVID-19 samples took place in the United States, Italy and Spain.

The sequence was obtained from a man between 50 and 59 years old who had recovered from COVID-19. Source material: PBMCs or T cells enriched from blood (not recorded which).

The CDR3 loop is CASSDPGVVEKLFF. CDR3 DNA sequence: TGTGCCAGCAGTGACCCAGGGGTGGTTGAAAAACTGTTTTTT. The rearrangement links TRBV6-4 to TRBJ1-4; D may be TRBD1 (6 bases). Germline loops: CDR1 MRHNA, CDR2 SNTAGT. The CDR3 spans 14 residues. The V gene lost 2 bases and the J gene lost 7 bases, with 11 bases spanning the gap.